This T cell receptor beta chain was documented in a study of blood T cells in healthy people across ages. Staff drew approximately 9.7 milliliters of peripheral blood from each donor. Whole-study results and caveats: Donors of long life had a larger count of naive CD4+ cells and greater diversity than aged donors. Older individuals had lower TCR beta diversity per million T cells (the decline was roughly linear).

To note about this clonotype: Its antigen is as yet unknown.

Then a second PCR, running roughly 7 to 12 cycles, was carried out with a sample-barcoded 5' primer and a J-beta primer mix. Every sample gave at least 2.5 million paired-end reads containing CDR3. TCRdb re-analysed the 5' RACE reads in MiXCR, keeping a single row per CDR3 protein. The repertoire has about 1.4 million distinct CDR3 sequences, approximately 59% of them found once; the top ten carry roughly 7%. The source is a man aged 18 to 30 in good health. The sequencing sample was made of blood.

Here the CDR3 DNA reads TGTGCCAGCAGCCTGCGACACCACCAAGGAAGTGGCTACACCTTC. As protein: CASSLRHHQGSGYTF. The V call is TRBV3-1, the J call TRBJ1-2; D not certain. The CDR3 consists of 15 residues. Trimming stripped 4 bases from V and 7 bases from J, with 19 bases between. CDR1 and CDR2 from the germline V gene are LGHDT and YNNKEL (reference sequence).